One sample yielded the 22 T cell receptor beta chains listed below, sequenced in a study of blood T cells in healthy people across ages. Using a J-beta primer mix together with a sample-barcoded 5' primer, a second PCR was run for roughly 6 to 11 cycles. TCRdb reprocessed the 5' RACE reads via MiXCR and lists one record per CDR3 protein. This table has 1.5 million to 2 million distinct CDR3 sequences, about 49% appearing once. The sequencing input was blood. The receptor source for this set is a woman aged 40 to 49 in good health.

As concerns this clonotype: One end of the junction fails to match germline, which may point to a read error. The chain has TRBV6-2 or TRBV6-3 and TRBJ1-4, with TRBD1 as a possible D gene (6 bases). This CDR3 region has 15 residues. Germline CDR1 MNHEY, CDR2 SVGEGT. Here the CDR3 DNA reads TGTGCCGGCAGTTACGGACAGTCAACTAATGAAAAACTGTTTTTT. It translates to CAGSYGQSTNEKLFF.

The chain uses TRBV5-1 and TRBJ2-3; no clear D. The germline gives CDR1 SGHRS, CDR2 YFSETQ. V shed 4 bases and J shed 4 bases, with 10 bases lying between them. The CDR3 sequence is 13 residues long. CDR3 in DNA: TGCGCCAGCAGCGGAAGCTACCCAGATACGCAGTATTTT. As protein: CASSGSYPDTQYF. The entire variable domain, with the rest obtained from reference TRBV5-1 and TRBJ2-3, is as follows: KAGVTQTPRYLIKTRGQQVTLSCSPISGHRSVSWYQQTPGQGLQFLFEYFSETQRNKGNFPGRFSGRQFSNSRSEMNVSTLELGDSALYLCASSGSYPDTQYFGPGTRLTVL.

This clonotype was counted only a few times. The gene calls are TRBV6-5 and TRBJ1-1; TRBD1 agrees at 9 bases. After removal of 5 bases from V and 4 bases from J, the junction contained 8 bases not matched to a gene. The CDR3 sequence is 15 residues long. Germline V gene sequence: CDR1 MNHEY, CDR2 SVGAGI. The DNA for the CDR3 is TGTGCCAGCAGTACGGACAGGGGAGAGGGCACTGAAGCTTTCTTT. Protein: CASSTDRGEGTEAFF.

The genes are TRBV20-1 and TRBJ1-6; D is undetermined. The V and J ends lost 2 bases and 1 base respectively, with 9 bases between them. The CDR3 sequence is 15 residues long. Germline values: CDR1 DFQATT, CDR2 SNEGSKA (reference sequence). CDR3 coding DNA: TGCAGTGCTAGACCCGGGGAATCCTATAATTCACCCCTCCACTTT. Amino acid sequence: CSARPGESYNSPLHF.

This clonotype turned up a few times. The chain is built from TRBV27 and TRBJ2-1, with a possible D match to TRBD1 (6 bases). V was shortened by 5 bases and J by 7 bases, with 12 bases between the two germline ends. CDR1 MNHEY and CDR2 SMNVEV come from the germline V gene (reference sequence). There are 13 residues in the CDR3. The CDR3 spells CASSAGQLNEQFF. CDR3 nucleotide sequence: TGTGCCAGCAGTGCCGGACAGTTAAATGAGCAGTTCTTC.

This clonotype occurred many times. This chain connects TRBV7-2 to TRBJ2-7; 10 positions match TRBD2. With V trimmed by 3 bases and J by 4 bases, 9 bases remained unmatched. Germline values: CDR1 SGHTA, CDR2 FQGNSA. The CDR3 loop spans 16 amino acids. CDR3 region: CASSFSVTSGVYEQYF. CDR3 sequence (DNA): TGTGCCAGCAGCTTTTCCGTTACTAGCGGGGTTTACGAGCAGTACTTC.

This sequence joins TRBV29-1 and TRBJ2-2; 8 bases are shared with TRBD1. The V gene end was trimmed by 2 bases and the J gene end by 6 bases; junction bases not matched to a gene: 11. This CDR3 has 16 amino acids. Germline values: CDR1 SQVTM, CDR2 ANQGSEA. CDR3 loop: CSVEYHRGKEAGELFF. In DNA, the CDR3 is TGCAGCGTTGAATATCACAGGGGGAAGGAAGCCGGGGAGCTGTTTTTT.

V and J are TRBV7-2 and TRBJ1-5, with a possible D match to TRBD1 (5 bases). From germline, CDR1 is SGHTA and CDR2 FQGNSA. CDR3 length equals 15 residues. The V end lost 2 bases, the J end lost 7 bases, and 15 bases lay between the germline ends. The CDR3 nucleotides are TGTGCCAGCAGCTTATTCGGGGGAAAGGAGCAGCCCCAGCATTTT. This gives the protein CASSLFGGKEQPQHF.

This clonotype was counted at least ten times. The chain links TRBV6-2 or TRBV6-3 to TRBJ2-7; 10 bases match TRBD2. CDR3 length equals 15 residues. Germline CDR1 and CDR2: MNHEY and SVGEGT. V was pared by 10 bases and J by 0 bases, with 9 bases of the junction left unmatched. The CDR3 spells CATRPGLARSYEQYF. The CDR3 coding sequence is TGTGCCACCAGGCCGGGACTAGCGCGCTCCTACGAGCAGTACTTC.

The rearrangement uses TRBV10-2 and TRBJ2-1; no definite D call. V was clipped by 5 bases and J by 9 bases, with 14 bases between them. This CDR3 is 13 amino acids long. Per germline, CDR1 WSHSY and CDR2 SAAADI. The CDR3 nucleotides read TGCGCCAGCAGTTTAGCTATCACGAGTGAGCAGTTCTTC. The encoded protein is CASSLAITSEQFF.

This clonotype was observed many times. The gene calls are TRBV12-3 or TRBV12-4 and TRBJ1-2, with 8 bases that match TRBD1. This CDR3 has 13 amino acids. V lost 9 bases and J lost 2; bases outside the gene matches: 5. This chain's CDR3 is CASTPGGNYGYTF. Here the CDR3 DNA reads TGTGCCAGTACCCCAGGGGGCAACTATGGCTACACCTTC.

The sample holds one count of this clonotype. The chain links TRBV5-1 to TRBJ2-7; unclear D gene. The J call may be in error: the DNA end matches TRBJ2-5 better. Germline V gives CDR1 SGHRS, CDR2 YFSETQ. This CDR3 spans 14 amino acids. CDR3 sequence (DNA): TGCGCCAGCAGCTTGGTACCGAAGGGAGAGACCCAGTACTTC. Protein sequence: CASSLVPKGETQYF.

The rearrangement links TRBV14 to TRBJ2-5, with D maybe TRBD2 (6 bases). V dropped 3 bases and J dropped 5 bases, with 19 bases sitting between them. The CDR3 has 16 amino acids. In germline, CDR1 is SGHDN, CDR2 FVKESK. The CDR3 nucleotides read TGTGCCAGCAGCCAGTTCAGAGCTAGCGATGGGGAGACCCAGTACTTC. Translated: CASSQFRASDGETQYF.

As concerns this clonotype: One end of the junction does not line up with germline, which may come from a read error. The chain combines TRBV7-6 with TRBJ2-1, with 10 nucleotides matching TRBD2. The CDR3 is 14 residues long. Germline CDR1 is SGHVS and CDR2 is FNYEAQ. CDR3 bases: TGTGCCAGCAGCACTAGCGGGAACTACAATGGGCAGTTCTTC. It specifies CASSTSGNYNGQFF.

CDR3 amino acids: CSALPIPYEQYF. In nucleotides, the CDR3 is TGCAGTGCCCTGCCGATACCCTACGAGCAGTACTTC. This chain joins TRBV20-1 and TRBJ2-7; D gene unclear. The length of the CDR3 is 12 residues. CDR1 and CDR2 from the germline V gene are DFQATT and SNEGSKA (reference sequence). V lost 6 bases and J lost 2, with 11 bases in between.

V is TRBV27 and J is TRBJ2-1, with a weak D call TRBD2 (7 bases). This CDR3 is built from 15 residues. The germline V and J ends were trimmed by 5 bases and 4 bases, with 15 bases remaining between them. The germline CDR1 and CDR2 sequences are MNHEY and SMNVEV (reference sequence). The CDR3 sequence is CASSLRGARYNEQFF. For the CDR3, the DNA is TGTGCCAGCAGTCTCCGGGGGGCGCGGTACAATGAGCAGTTCTTC.

The chain uses TRBV7-9 and TRBJ2-1; no clear D. The J call could be wrong; TRBJ2-7 is a better fit for the DNA end. In germline, CDR1 is SEHNR, CDR2 FQNEAQ (reference sequence). The CDR3 totals 14 residues. The CDR3 here is CASSLQRSYNEQYF. Here the CDR3 DNA reads TGTGCCAGCAGCTTACAGCGCTCCTACAATGAGCAGTACTTC.

The CDR3 DNA reads as TGCAGTGGGGAGGAAACCGCCTACAATGAGCAGTACTTC. Its protein is CSGEETAYNEQYF. V and J are TRBV20-1 and TRBJ2-1; perhaps TRBD2 as D (6 bases). The J call may be faulty, since TRBJ2-7 better matches the DNA end. Per the germline V gene, CDR1 is DFQATT and CDR2 is SNEGSKA (reference sequence). The CDR3 is made up of 13 amino acids.

The rearrangement links TRBV12-3 or TRBV12-4 to TRBJ2-1, with D possibly matching TRBD2 (6 bases). The V and J ends lost 7 bases and 4 bases respectively, with 26 bases between them. The CDR3 consists of 18 residues. The CDR3 DNA follows: TGTGCCAGCACCCATTCTAGCGTCCTTGCGACATCTTACAATGAGCAGTTCTTC. The encoded protein is CASTHSSVLATSYNEQFF.

The table lists this clonotype with a few counts. The V and J genes are TRBV27 and TRBJ2-7; 7 bases fit TRBD1. Per the germline V gene, CDR1 is MNHEY and CDR2 is SMNVEV (reference sequence). The CDR3 totals 13 residues. Trimming took 3 bases from V and 5 from J; bases not matched to a gene: 4. CDR3 sequence reads: CASSFFDRDEQYF. CDR3 in DNA: TGTGCCAGCAGTTTCTTCGACAGGGACGAGCAGTACTTC.

DNA of the CDR3: TGTGCCAGCAGCAAAGGGGGACAGGGATCTCTAACTCGCTATGGCTACACCTTC. Residues: CASSKGGQGSLTRYGYTF. The gene calls are TRBV14 and TRBJ1-2, with 9 positions matching TRBD1. This CDR3 is built from 18 residues. V dropped 5 bases and J dropped 4; count of bases not matched to a gene: 17. The V gene's germline CDR1 is SGHDN and CDR2 FVKESK.

V usage is TRBV20-1 and J usage is TRBJ2-3, with 7 bases aligning to TRBD2. This CDR3 contains 15 residues. Trimming cost V 3 bases and J 4 bases; bases outside gene matches: 10. The germline V gene has CDR1 DFQATT and CDR2 SNEGSKA (reference sequence). The CDR3 nucleotides are TGCAGTGCTAGCCGCGGGACTAACGGGGCAGATACGCAGTATTTT. As protein: CSASRGTNGADTQYF.